These T cell receptor beta chains were read from a single sample in a study of T-cell memory formation after mild COVID-19. TCRdb redid the calling of the 5' RACE reads with MiXCR, one entry per CDR3 protein. The top ten hold 20% to 25% of the sample, which has approximately 270,000 distinct CDR3 sequences, under 20% seen once. The sequencing sample was made of PBMCs or a T cell subset sorted from them (not recorded which). The origin of the receptors is a man aged 18 to 35 who had mild COVID-19 (a few samples of this study predate the infection). Cell type and time point are not known. Both conserved end residues are part of each CDR3. Fields, in order: V gene, D gene, J gene, clone size, CDR3 protein, CDR3 DNA. D genes are given only for firm matches. Not every row has a clone size; where given, it reads once, few, many or a size class.

TRBV7-9	TRBD1	TRBJ1-4	many	CASSPGQGNEKLFF	TGTGCCAGCAGCCCGGGACAGGGCAATGAAAAACTGTTTTTT
TRBV5-1	NA	TRBJ2-3	NA	CASSLGEGVWTQYF	TGCGCCAGCAGCTTGGGCGAGGGAGTGTGGACGCAGTATTTT
TRBV20-1	NA	TRBJ1-6	NA	CSARDYRTVPNSPLHF	TGCAGTGCTAGAGACTACCGGACCGTCCCCAATTCACCCCTCCACTTT
TRBV27	NA	TRBJ2-3	NA	CASRLNRVDTDTQYF	TGTGCCAGCAGGTTAAACAGGGTGGACACAGATACGCAGTATTTT
TRBV6-6	NA	TRBJ2-4	NA	CASSFPTHTLENIQYF	TGTGCCAGCAGTTTCCCGACCCATACGCTTGAAAACATTCAGTACTTC
TRBV12-3/TRBV12-4	TRBD2	TRBJ2-3	many	CASRLAATDTQYF	TGTGCCAGTCGACTAGCGGCCACAGATACGCAGTATTTT
TRBV7-2	NA	TRBJ1-2	NA	CASSSQLGTPGYGYTF	TGTGCCAGCAGCTCCCAGCTCGGGACACCTGGGTATGGCTACACCTTC
TRBV7-2	TRBD2	TRBJ2-1	many	CASSPSGGAPNEQFF	TGTGCCAGCAGCCCTAGCGGGGGGGCCCCCAATGAGCAGTTCTTC
TRBV20-1	TRBD1	TRBJ1-5	few	CSAPGEGAKPQHF	TGCAGTGCACCTGGAGAGGGGGCTAAGCCCCAGCATTTT
TRBV6-2/TRBV6-3	NA	TRBJ2-2	NA	CASSSLVIRGSGNTGELFF	TGTGCCAGCAGTTCTTTAGTAATTCGTGGCAGCGGCAATACCGGGGAGCTGTTTTTT
TRBV12-3/TRBV12-4	NA	TRBJ2-3	NA	CASSLRTMPDTQYF	TGTGCCAGCAGTTTGCGGACTATGCCAGATACGCAGTATTTT
TRBV10-3	TRBD1	TRBJ1-1	NA	CAISGRDRGLNTEAFF	TGTGCCATCAGTGGAAGGGACAGGGGTCTGAACACTGAAGCTTTCTTT
TRBV7-8	TRBD2	TRBJ2-3	few	CASSLMKRGSTDTQYF	TGTGCCAGCAGCTTAATGAAGCGGGGGAGCACAGATACGCAGTATTTT
TRBV19	NA	TRBJ1-2	once	CASTGSNYGYTF	TGTGCCAGTACAGGGAGTAACTATGGCTACACCTTC
TRBV10-3	NA	TRBJ2-4	NA	CATEGDYNIQYF	TGTGCCACCGAGGGGGACTACAACATTCAGTACTTC
TRBV29-1	TRBD1	TRBJ1-2	few	CSVEEGTDNGYTF	TGCAGCGTTGAAGAGGGGACAGACAATGGCTACACCTTC
TRBV7-2	NA	TRBJ1-6	NA	CASSLYNSPLHF	TGTGCCAGCAGCTTATATAATTCACCCCTCCACTTT
TRBV5-1	TRBD2	TRBJ2-1	NA	CASRTSGASSYNEQFF	TGCGCCAGCAGGACTAGCGGGGCGAGCTCCTACAATGAGCAGTTCTTC
TRBV5-5	NA	TRBJ2-5	NA	CASSMKGSRRIQETQYF	TGTGCCAGCAGCATGAAGGGTAGCAGGAGGATTCAAGAGACCCAGTACTTC
TRBV12-3/TRBV12-4	TRBD2	TRBJ2-3	few	CASTPRASGGGTQYF	TGTGCCAGCACCCCGAGGGCTAGCGGGGGGGGTACGCAGTATTTT
TRBV2	NA	TRBJ2-2	NA	CASRQDGGGELFF	TGTGCCAGCAGGCAGGACGGCGGAGGGGAGCTGTTTTTT
TRBV20-1	TRBD1	TRBJ2-7	NA	CSARQGAYEQYF	TGCAGTGCTAGACAGGGGGCCTACGAGCAGTACTTC